These 32 T cell receptor beta chains were all obtained from the same sample, sequenced in a study of cytomegalovirus exposure and HLA in healthy donors. The PCR was carried out with 60 Vbeta primers and 13 Jbeta primers. TCRdb keeps only in-frame clones here, not all; method: immunoSEQ multiplex PCR. The data contain about 170,000 clones, approximately 75% of them singletons. The sequenced sample was PBMCs. These receptors all come from a girl aged 5-17 years in good health and CMV-seronegative.

This clone was observed a few times. V and J are TRBV19 and TRBJ1-5, with D tentatively TRBD1 (6 bases). This CDR3 has 13 residues. The germline V gene encodes CDR1 LNHDA and CDR2 SQIVND (reference sequence). Trimming cost V 6 bases and J 7 bases, with 13 bases left between them. This chain's CDR3 is CASRGDRRQPQHF. The CDR3 DNA is TGTGCCAGTAGGGGTGACAGGAGACAGCCCCAGCATTTT.

This rearrangement joins TRBV4-1 to TRBJ1-2; 8 bases fit TRBD1. The germline gives CDR1 MGHRA, CDR2 YSYEKL. The CDR3 totals 16 residues. The ends lost 0 bases at V and 0 bases at J; junction bases unmatched: 3. Here the CDR3 reads CASSQDWTGPNYGYTF. CDR3 nucleotide sequence: TGCGCCAGCAGCCAAGACTGGACAGGGCCTAACTATGGCTACACCTTC.

The chain couples TRBV4-1 to TRBJ1-2; D uncertain. Germline loops: CDR1 MGHRA, CDR2 YSYEKL. The CDR3 loop spans 15 amino acids. V lost 6 bases and J lost 0, with 14 bases in between. CDR3 sequence reads: CASSGDTVANYGYTF. Written as DNA, the CDR3 is TGCGCCAGCAGTGGTGATACAGTAGCTAACTATGGCTACACCTTC.

This clone was recorded once. The chain couples TRBV14 to TRBJ2-7; no clear D gene. The length of the CDR3 is 17 residues. CDR1 and CDR2 (germline): SGHDN, FVKESK. V was cut by 3 bases and J by 2 bases, with 20 bases left in between. The chain's CDR3 is CASSQRPATLIPYEQYF. Here the CDR3 DNA reads TGTGCCAGCAGCCAGCGCCCCGCGACATTAATCCCCTACGAGCAGTACTTC. Filled out from reference TRBV14 and TRBJ2-7, the complete variable domain reads EAGVTQFPSHSVIEKGQTVTLRCDPISGHDNLYWYRRVMGKEIKFLLHFVKESKQDESGMPNNRFLAERTGGTYSTLKVQPAELEDSGVYFCASSQRPATLIPYEQYFGPGTRLTVT.

The chain couples TRBV5-1 to TRBJ2-2; 9 bases align to TRBD1. The germline V gene has CDR1 SGHRS and CDR2 YFSETQ. This CDR3 is built from 17 residues. Trimming removed 5 bases from V and 0 bases from J; junction bases left unmatched: 8. CDR3 residues: CASSSGTGPTNTGELFF. CDR3 nucleotide sequence: TGCGCCAGCAGTTCCGGGACAGGGCCGACGAACACCGGGGAGCTGTTTTTT.

This clone was counted between two and nine times. This chain uses TRBV5-1 with TRBJ1-6; D perhaps matches TRBD1 (5 bases). This CDR3 is 14 amino acids long. In germline, CDR1 is SGHRS, CDR2 YFSETQ. Trimming removed 2 bases from V and 6 bases from J, with 9 bases in between. The CDR3 region is CASSFTTANSPLHF. The CDR3 region has the DNA TGCGCCAGCAGCTTTACGACAGCTAATTCACCCCTCCACTTT.

The rearrangement joins TRBV27 to TRBJ1-1, with D perhaps matching TRBD1 (5 bases). Trimming stripped 2 bases from V and 5 bases from J, with 15 bases between. The CDR3 extends over 15 amino acids. Per germline, CDR1 MNHEY and CDR2 SMNVEV (reference sequence). The CDR3 protein is CASSLGARAGTEAFF. The DNA for the CDR3 is TGTGCCAGCAGTTTAGGGGCAAGGGCGGGGACTGAAGCTTTCTTT.

The chain uses TRBV19 and TRBJ1-1, with D unresolved. Trimming left V 5 bases short and J 3 bases short, with 7 bases between. Germline CDR1 is LNHDA and CDR2 is SQIVND (reference sequence). This CDR3 has 12 residues. This CDR3 is CASSAGYTEAFF. In nucleotides, the CDR3 is TGTGCCAGTAGTGCGGGGTACACTGAAGCTTTCTTT.

The CDR3 sequence: CASSLNTGGTYGYTF. DNA for the CDR3: TGTGCCAGCAGCTTGAACACAGGGGGCACCTATGGCTACACCTTC. The J gene is TRBJ1-2, the V gene TRBV7-2, with 9 positions matching TRBD1. Germline CDR1 SGHTA, CDR2 FQGNSA. CDR3 length: 15 residues. Trimming at V came to 3 bases and at J to 4 bases, leaving 6 bases not matched to a gene. Variable domain in full (rest from reference TRBV7-2 and TRBJ1-2): GAGVSQSPSNKVTEKGKDVELRCDPISGHTALYWYRQSLGQGLEFLIYFQGNSAPDKSGLPSDRFSAERTGGSVSTLTIQRTQQEDSAVYLCASSLNTGGTYGYTFGSGTRLTVV.

This clone was seen a few times. This chain connects TRBV28 to TRBJ2-3; 10 bases agree with TRBD2. The CDR3 is made up of 15 amino acids. V gave up 5 bases and J gave up 0 bases; unmatched junction bases: 2. The germline V gene has CDR1 MDHEN and CDR2 SYDVKM. The CDR3 sequence is CASSRTSGSTDTQYF. CDR3 coding DNA: TGTGCCAGCAGTCGGACTAGCGGTAGCACAGATACGCAGTATTTT.

The chain carries TRBV29-1 and TRBJ2-3; the D gene is possibly TRBD1 (6 bases). Germline CDR1 SQVTM, CDR2 ANQGSEA. The CDR3 runs 13 residues. V shed 6 bases and J shed 1 base, with 11 bases lying between them. In DNA form, the CDR3 reads TGCAGCGTCGTCGACAGGCGCACAGATACGCAGTATTTT. It specifies CSVVDRRTDTQYF.

V and J are TRBV7-2 and TRBJ2-3; 9 positions agree with TRBD2. The CDR3 sequence is 13 residues long. Per the germline V gene, CDR1 is SGHTA and CDR2 is FQGNSA. V shed 5 bases, J shed 9 bases, and the junction held 6 bases outside the gene matches. The CDR3 DNA reads TGTGCCAGCAGCGGGACTAGCCCACAGACGCAGTATTTT. Its translation is CASSGTSPQTQYF.

The chain is built from TRBV27 and TRBJ1-2; no clear D gene. Trimming removed 6 bases from V and 2 bases from J, with 7 bases in between. The germline V gene has CDR1 MNHEY and CDR2 SMNVEV (reference sequence). This CDR3 has 12 residues. The CDR3 bases are TGTGCCAGCAGAGCCGAGAACTATGGCTACACCTTC. This translates into CASRAENYGYTF.

The chain links TRBV6-6 to TRBJ1-2; 7 nucleotides line up with TRBD1. Looked up from germline, CDR1 is MNHNY and CDR2 is SVGAGI (reference sequence). The CDR3 sequence is 13 residues long. Trimming cost V 6 bases and J 3 bases; bases outside gene matches: 4. The CDR3 loop reads CASSFGTDYGYTF. CDR3 bases: TGTGCCAGCAGCTTCGGGACAGACTATGGCTACACCTTC.

V and J are TRBV15 and TRBJ2-5, with TRBD2 identical over 9 bases. The V gene's germline CDR1 is LNHNV and CDR2 YYDKDF (reference sequence). This CDR3 has 16 residues. Losses at the gene ends were 2 bases for V and 4 bases for J; bases not matched to a gene: 8. CDR3 protein: CATSRQGRGGAETQYF. CDR3 in DNA: TGTGCCACCAGCAGACAGGGACGCGGGGGGGCAGAGACCCAGTACTTC.

The J gene is TRBJ2-5, the V gene TRBV7-7, with D perhaps matching TRBD2 (7 bases). The CDR3 runs 16 residues. With 5 bases removed from V and 4 bases from J, the gap between germline ends came to 20 bases. CDR1 SSHAT and CDR2 FNYEAQ come from the germline V gene (reference sequence). CDR3 region: CASSPLVGGLGETQYF. As DNA, the CDR3 is TGTGCCAGCAGCCCTTTGGTGGGGGGGCTGGGAGAGACCCAGTACTTC.

This chain uses TRBV27 with TRBJ1-6, with 10 bases identical to TRBD1. After removal of 5 bases from V and 6 bases from J, the junction contained 1 base not matched to a gene. The CDR3 sequence is 14 residues long. Germline CDR1 MNHEY, CDR2 SMNVEV (reference sequence). The CDR3 loop is CASSRDRGNSPLHF. The CDR3 nucleotides read TGTGCCAGCAGTCGGGACAGGGGTAATTCACCCCTCCACTTT.

V and J are TRBV2 and TRBJ1-1, with 9 positions matching TRBD1. The V and J ends lost 5 bases and 3 bases, in that order; junction bases with no gene match: 16. CDR1 is SNHLY, CDR2 FYNNEI, per germline. This CDR3 comprises 18 residues. The CDR3: CASSPPIGQGLGHTEAFF. In nucleotides, the CDR3 is TGTGCCAGCAGTCCCCCTATCGGACAGGGGTTGGGACACACTGAAGCTTTCTTT.

V gene TRBV5-1 combines with J gene TRBJ1-1; perhaps TRBD1 as D (5 bases). This CDR3 spans 13 amino acids. Trimming took 0 bases from V and 3 from J, leaving 6 bases between them. Per the germline V gene, CDR1 is SGHRS and CDR2 is YFSETQ. CDR3 in amino acids: CASSLAGYTEAFF. CDR3 DNA: TGCGCCAGCAGCTTGGCAGGGTACACTGAAGCTTTCTTT.

This chain links TRBV2 with TRBJ2-2, with a weak D call TRBD2 (6 bases). CDR1 is SNHLY and CDR2 is FYNNEI in the germline V gene. Deletions cut 8 bases from V and 5 bases from J, with 12 bases between. CDR3 size: 13 residues. The CDR3 nucleotides are TGTGCCAGCGCGGGGCAGGGAACCGGGGAGCTGTTTTTT. Translating gives CASAGQGTGELFF. The full variable domain, in which reference TRBV2 and TRBJ2-2 provide the parts outside the CDR3, is EPEVTQTPSHQVTQMGQEVILRCVPISNHLYFYWYRQILGQKVEFLVSFYNNEISEKSEIFDDQFSVERPDGSNFTLKIRSTKLEDSAMYFCASAGQGTGELFFGEGSRLTVL.

The chain couples TRBV2 to TRBJ1-4, with 7 bases that match TRBD1. The CDR3 loop spans 14 amino acids. V shed 7 bases and J 4 bases; nucleotides not matched to a gene: 6. The germline V gene encodes CDR1 SNHLY and CDR2 FYNNEI. The CDR3 DNA sequence: TGTGCCAGCACCCAGAACAGGGGTAATGAAAAACTGTTTTTT. This translates into CASTQNRGNEKLFF.

This clone has a single count. The chain employs TRBV19 and TRBJ1-1; TRBD1 aligns across 8 bases. CDR3 length: 15 residues. Unmatched junction bases numbered 5, after V lost 2 bases and J lost 3 bases. From germline, CDR1 is LNHDA and CDR2 SQIVND (reference sequence). The CDR3 DNA is TGTGCCAGTAGTATAATCTCAGGGGGCTACACTGAAGCTTTCTTT. This codes for CASSIISGGYTEAFF.

This clone has only a few counts. The chain has TRBV7-8 and TRBJ1-2; D is perhaps TRBD1 (6 bases). CDR1 is SGHVS, CDR2 FQNEAQ, per germline. The CDR3 is made up of 14 amino acids. The V gene lost 5 bases and the J gene lost 8 bases, with 18 bases spanning the gap. The CDR3 region is CASSPNSAGVGYTF. The CDR3 nucleotides are TGTGCCAGCAGCCCAAACTCGGCAGGGGTCGGCTACACCTTC.

The J gene is TRBJ1-4, the V gene TRBV6-1; D is perhaps TRBD1 (5 bases). Germline loops: CDR1 MNHNS, CDR2 SASEGT. V lost 5 bases and J 14 bases, leaving 15 bases between the germline ends. There are 12 residues in the CDR3. The CDR3 spells CASSPNLRDLFF. In nucleotides, the CDR3 is TGTGCCAGCAGTCCCAACCTCAGGGATCTGTTTTTT.

The chain couples TRBV18 to TRBJ1-2, with TRBD1 matching 8 bases. The V segment lost 3 bases and the J segment 6 bases; nucleotides outside the gene matches: 12. The CDR3 runs to 16 residues. Germline-derived CDR1 and CDR2 are KGHSH and LQKENI. CDR3: CASSPGQGRVGDGYTF. In nucleotides, the CDR3 is TGTGCCAGCTCACCTGGACAGGGTCGAGTCGGTGATGGCTACACCTTC.

This clone turned up a few times. The chain uses TRBV5-1 and TRBJ1-2; 7 bases line up with TRBD1. The V and J ends lost 4 bases and 4 bases, in that order; junction bases with no gene match: 4. The CDR3 is made up of 13 amino acids. Germline loops: CDR1 SGHRS, CDR2 YFSETQ. CDR3 coding DNA: TGCGCCAGCAGCGTGGGACAGCTCTATGGCTACACCTTC. Protein sequence: CASSVGQLYGYTF.

This clone was seen more than once but under ten times. V and J are TRBV27 and TRBJ1-1; D may be TRBD1 (5 bases). CDR3 length: 14 amino acids. CDR1 is MNHEY, CDR2 SMNVEV, per germline (reference sequence). The ends were cut back, 5 bases at V and 0 bases at J, with 10 bases in the middle. CDR3 nucleotide sequence: TGTGCCAGCAGTCGCGGGACGGTGAACACTGAAGCTTTCTTT. This codes for CASSRGTVNTEAFF.

This clone has a single count. The chain employs TRBV6-5 and TRBJ2-1; D may be TRBD1 (5 bases). Trimming took off 3 bases at V and 4 bases at J, with 13 bases between the two ends. There are 15 residues in the CDR3. Looked up from germline, CDR1 is MNHEY and CDR2 is SVGAGI. The CDR3 here is CASSYGKGPYNEQFF. For the CDR3, the DNA is TGTGCCAGCAGTTATGGAAAGGGGCCGTACAATGAGCAGTTCTTC.

CDR3 in DNA: TGCAGCGTTCAGCAGGGTATAGAAGGCTACACCTTC. Its translation is CSVQQGIEGYTF. The rearrangement joins TRBV29-1 to TRBJ1-2, with D perhaps TRBD1 (5 bases). V lost 5 bases and J 8 bases, leaving 15 bases between the germline ends. Per germline, CDR1 SQVTM and CDR2 ANQGSEA. The length of the CDR3 is 12 residues.

The chain has TRBV7-9 and TRBJ1-2; the D is unclear. Germline CDR1 and CDR2: SEHNR and FQNEAQ (reference sequence). The CDR3 spans 13 residues. V lost 1 base, J lost 5 bases, and 8 bases lay in between. The CDR3 loop is CASSLVLSYGYTF. CDR3 bases: TGTGCCAGCAGCTTAGTTCTCTCTTATGGCTACACCTTC.

The chain combines TRBV11-3 with TRBJ1-5; no definite D call. Trimming removed 4 bases at V and 8 bases at J, with 15 bases between. Germline loops: CDR1 SGHNT, CDR2 YENEEA. The CDR3 has 14 residues. CDR3 sequence: CASSCRLPAEPQHF. As DNA, the CDR3 is TGTGCCAGCAGCTGCCGTTTACCCGCGGAGCCCCAGCATTTT.

This sequence joins TRBV7-3 and TRBJ2-1; D perhaps matches TRBD1 (5 bases). There are 14 residues in the CDR3. V was cut by 5 bases and J by 4 bases, with 12 bases left in between. Germline V gives CDR1 SGHTA, CDR2 FQGTGA. This CDR3 is CASSRAKGYNEQFF. CDR3 sequence (DNA): TGTGCCAGCAGCAGGGCCAAGGGGTACAATGAGCAGTTCTTC.